The 4 T cell receptor beta chains given below trace back to one sample, sequenced in a study of post-analysis software for immune sequencing data. Findings and caveats of the study: Higher frequency in patients than in controls was seen for 5 or 6 TRBV segments, with TRBV5-6, TRBV5-1 and TRBV20-1 among them.

Prepared TCR beta cDNA libraries contained unique molecular identifiers. In TCRdb, the PCR reads were re-called with MiXCR into one record per CDR3 protein. The sample lists 180,000 or so distinct CDR3 sequences, 25% to 30% occurring once. The antigens these receptors bind are not known. The sample taken for sequencing was blood. The source is a girl aged 2-17 years with multiple sclerosis.

This clonotype came up a few times. This chain uses TRBV7-2 with TRBJ1-5, with D tentatively TRBD1 (6 bases). V was pared by 5 bases and J by 2 bases, with 19 bases between. The V gene's germline CDR1 is SGHTA and CDR2 FQGNSA. The CDR3 extends over 17 amino acids. The chain's CDR3 is CASSALTGSSGNQPQHF. In nucleotides, the CDR3 is TGTGCCAGCAGCGCCCTAACAGGGTCGAGTGGCAATCAGCCCCAGCATTTT.

The gene calls are TRBV12-3 or TRBV12-4 and TRBJ2-7; possible D gene TRBD2, 5 bases. Deletions cut 6 bases from V and 7 bases from J, with 13 bases between. The CDR3 length is 12 residues. The DNA for the CDR3 is TGTGCCAGCAGCTATAGTGGGAGAGAGCAGTACTTC. Translation: CASSYSGREQYF.

The V call is TRBV29-1, the J call TRBJ2-1, with 7 bases identical to TRBD1. Germline trimming cut 4 bases from V and 7 bases from J; bases unmatched to any gene: 4. This CDR3 is 12 amino acids long. Germline assignment: CDR1 SQVTM and CDR2 ANQGSEA. CDR3 DNA: TGCAGCGTTGGACCAGGGGGAAATGAGCAGTTCTTC. It is translated as CSVGPGGNEQFF.

This chain uses TRBV20-1 with TRBJ2-2; D unresolved. The CDR3 loop spans 14 amino acids. Trimming took off 3 bases at V and 1 base at J, with 9 bases between the two ends. Germline V gene data show CDR1 as DFQATT and CDR2 as SNEGSKA (reference sequence). Here the CDR3 DNA reads TGCAGTGCTAGGGTTGCAGAGAACACCGGGGAGCTGTTTTTT. Amino acids: CSARVAENTGELFF.